Below are 12 T cell receptor beta chains sequenced from a single sample in a study of hypomethylating agent response in myelodysplastic syndrome. Data came from immunoSEQ multiplex PCR; TCRdb stores just in-frame clones and leaves some out. Of 900 to 1,500 clones in the sample, roughly 73% are singletons; the top ten hold about 20%. This specimen consisted of bone marrow, obtained before or after starting hypomethylating agent treatment for myelodysplastic syndrome (not recorded which). These receptor sequences come from a human donor with myelodysplastic syndrome.

This clone was detected only once. V and J are TRBV7-3 and TRBJ2-2; 7 bases map to TRBD1. This CDR3 is built from 16 residues. Germline lookup yields CDR1 SGHTA and CDR2 FQGTGA. Unmatched junction bases numbered 6, after V lost 5 bases and J lost 0 bases. CDR3 loop: CASSPHGTANTGELFF. CDR3 nucleotide sequence: TGTGCCAGCAGCCCGCACGGGACAGCGAACACCGGGGAGCTGTTTTTT.

The chain couples TRBV18 to TRBJ1-2, with 9 positions matching TRBD1. J gave up 4 bases and V 3 bases, and 6 bases lay outside the gene matches. CDR1 is KGHSH, CDR2 LQKENI, per germline. This CDR3 is built from 15 residues. The CDR3 region has the DNA TGTGCCAGCTCACCGAGGGACAGGGCTGGCTATGGCTACACCTTC. Its translation: CASSPRDRAGYGYTF. The whole variable domain, remainder taken from reference TRBV18 and TRBJ1-2, is NAGVMQNPRHLVRRRGQEARLRCSPMKGHSHVYWYRQLPEEGLKFMVYLQKENIIDESGMPKERFSAEFPKEGPSILRIQQVVRGDSAAYFCASSPRDRAGYGYTFGSGTRLTVV.

This clone was seen more than once but under ten times. The CDR3 loop is CASSSGPNYEQYF. The CDR3 DNA is TGTGCCAGCAGCTCGGGCCCAAACTACGAGCAGTACTTC. The chain links TRBV7-6 to TRBJ2-7; D gene unclear. CDR1 and CDR2 (germline): SGHVS, FNYEAQ. The V end was cut by 4 bases, the J end by 3 bases, with 10 bases between. The CDR3 length is 13 residues.

The sample holds a few counts of this clone. The rearrangement uses TRBV19 and TRBJ1-1; D not resolved. Trimming shortened V by 2 bases and J by 10 bases, and 11 bases separated the two germline ends. The CDR3 spans 12 residues. In germline, CDR1 is LNHDA, CDR2 SQIVND (reference sequence). CDR3 sequence (DNA): TGTGCCAGTAGTATACCCGACGGGCTAGCTTTCTTT. It translates to CASSIPDGLAFF.

The rearrangement links TRBV13 to TRBJ2-5; D not certain. The CDR3 length is 12 residues. The germline gives CDR1 PRHDT, CDR2 FYEKMQ (reference sequence). The V end lost 1 base, the J end lost 4 bases, and 4 bases lay between the germline ends. The CDR3 DNA reads TGTGCCAGCAGCTTAGACCGAGAGACCCAGTACTTC. Translation: CASSLDRETQYF.

The chain uses TRBV27 and TRBJ2-3; D might be TRBD1 or TRBD2, each matching 5 bases. CDR1 and CDR2 from the germline V gene are MNHEY and SMNVEV (reference sequence). The ends were cut back, 6 bases at V and 6 bases at J, with 25 bases in the middle. This CDR3 is built from 17 residues. CDR3 bases: TGTGCCAGCAGAACCCTAGTCGTCAGTAGGGGAGTGGATACGCAGTATTTT. Protein product: CASRTLVVSRGVDTQYF.

This sequence joins TRBV7-2 and TRBJ1-3; no firm D call. Trimming took 3 bases from V and 4 from J, leaving 16 bases between them. Germline V lookup: CDR1 SGHTA, CDR2 FQGNSA. The CDR3 sequence is 16 residues long. The CDR3 DNA reads as TGTGCCAGCAGCTTTTACCCGGGGAATTCCGGAAACACCATATATTTT. It codes for CASSFYPGNSGNTIYF.

The rearrangement uses TRBV10-2 and TRBJ2-2; possibly TRBD2 for D (6 bases). Germline CDR1 is WSHSY and CDR2 is SAAADI. V was clipped by 5 bases and J by 8 bases, with 21 bases between them. CDR3 length: 16 residues. CDR3 in DNA: TGCGCCAGCAGTATCCGGGAGACCATCGGATCTGGGGAGCTGTTTTTT. Its translation is CASSIRETIGSGELFF.

The CDR3 DNA follows: TGTGCCAGCAGCTCCCGGACCAGTACGCAGTATTTT. Translation: CASSSRTSTQYF. The V gene is TRBV7-2, the J gene TRBJ2-3; D is unresolved. Trimming removed 4 bases at V and 8 bases at J, with 10 bases between. The CDR3 has 12 amino acids. The V gene's germline CDR1 is SGHTA and CDR2 FQGNSA.

This clone is judged large (0.1 to 1%). The rearrangement links TRBV7-9 to TRBJ1-1, with TRBD1 identical over 8 bases. V trimming: 4 bases; J trimming: 5 bases; junction bases outside the gene matches: 15. Per germline, CDR1 SEHNR and CDR2 FQNEAQ (reference sequence). The CDR3 spans 17 residues. The CDR3 region is CASSSGGGRQGRTEAFF. CDR3 sequence (DNA): TGTGCCAGCAGCTCCGGAGGGGGAAGACAGGGGAGAACTGAAGCTTTCTTT.

The chain is built from TRBV10-3 and TRBJ1-1; 7 bases map to TRBD1. This CDR3 has 14 residues. The germline gives CDR1 ENHRY, CDR2 SYGVKD. J gave up 9 bases and V 10 bases, and 17 bases lay outside the gene matches. The CDR3: CATKTRQGAVQAFF. CDR3 nucleotide sequence: TGTGCCACCAAAACCCGACAGGGAGCGGTACAAGCTTTCTTT.

This clone was seen once. This chain connects TRBV19 to TRBJ1-1; no firm D call. The germline gives CDR1 LNHDA, CDR2 SQIVND (reference sequence). The germline V and J ends were trimmed by 11 bases and 1 base, with 14 bases remaining between them. This CDR3 has 13 amino acids. CDR3 region: CAGPCGRNTEAFF. DNA of the CDR3: TGTGCCGGCCCGTGCGGGAGGAACACTGAAGCTTTCTTT.